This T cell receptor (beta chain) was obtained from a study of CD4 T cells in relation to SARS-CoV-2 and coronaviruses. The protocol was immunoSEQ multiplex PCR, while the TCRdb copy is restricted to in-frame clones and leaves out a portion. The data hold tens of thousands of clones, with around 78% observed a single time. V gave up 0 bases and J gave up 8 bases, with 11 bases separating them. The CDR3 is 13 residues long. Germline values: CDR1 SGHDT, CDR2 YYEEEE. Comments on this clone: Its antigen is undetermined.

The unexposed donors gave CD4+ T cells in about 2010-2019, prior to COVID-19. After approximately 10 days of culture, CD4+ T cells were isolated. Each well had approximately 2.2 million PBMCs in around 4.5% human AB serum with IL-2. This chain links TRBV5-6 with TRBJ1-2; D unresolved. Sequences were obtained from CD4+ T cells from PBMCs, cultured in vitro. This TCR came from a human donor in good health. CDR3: CASSLGAGWGYTF. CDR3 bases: TGTGCCAGCAGCTTGGGGGCCGGCTGGGGCTACACCTTC.